The TCR beta chain described here comes from a study of T cell responses to AZD1222 COVID-19 vaccine. The CDR3 length is 13 residues. Profiling relied on immunoSEQ multiplex PCR, and the TCRdb table lists in-frame clones only, not all of them. The repertoire consists of about 100,000 clones, with just over 85% occurring once and the leading ten covering around 5.9%. The origin of this receptor is an adult in good health. Sequenced material: peripheral blood, taken on day 0 of AZD1222 vaccination. The gene calls are TRBV21-1 and TRBJ2-1; the table's D gene call, TRBD2, was not cross checked with the DNA. TRBV21-1 is marked as a pseudogene. CDR3: CASSKVEYNEQFF. The DNA for the CDR3 is TGTGCCAGCAGCAAAGTTGAGTACAATGAGCAGTTCTTC.